These T cell receptor beta chains were read from a single sample in a study of cytomegalovirus exposure and HLA in healthy donors. Data came from immunoSEQ multiplex PCR; TCRdb stores just in-frame clones and leaves some out. The sample holds some 100,000 clones, 65% to 85% seen once. The specimen was PBMCs. These receptors originate from a man aged 50-60 years in good health and CMV-seropositive. CDR3s include the opening cysteine and the closing phenylalanine or tryptophan. D genes are given only for firm matches. Some rows have no size entry. The others give once, few or many, or a class for an expanded clone.

TRBV9	14	-	TRBD2	TRBJ2-5	CASSVERGGETQYF	TGTGCCAGCAGCGTCGAGCGGGGGGGAGAGACCCAGTACTTC
TRBV7-9	14	once	TRBD2	TRBJ2-3	CASSFRRGGDTQYF	TGTGCCAGCAGCTTCCGGCGGGGAGGGGATACGCAGTATTTT
TRBV6-5	15	-	TRBD2	TRBJ2-7	CASRRFSGSSYEQYF	TGTGCCAGCAGGCGATTTAGCGGGAGCTCCTACGAGCAGTACTTC
TRBV4-3	19	-	TRBD2	TRBJ2-5	CASSQDRGSLAGGSETQYF	TGCGCCAGCAGCCAAGATAGAGGGAGTCTAGCGGGGGGATCGGAGACCCAGTACTTC
TRBV28	19	few	-	TRBJ2-3	CASSDPPWVDLRSTDTQYF	TGTGCCAGCAGTGACCCGCCTTGGGTAGACTTGCGTAGCACAGATACGCAGTATTTT
TRBV9	14	-	-	TRBJ2-7	CASSVGTGAYEQYF	TGTGCCAGCAGCGTAGGGACGGGAGCCTACGAGCAGTACTTC
TRBV2	15	-	TRBD1	TRBJ2-3	CAGPLTPTGSDTQYF	TGTGCCGGCCCGCTGACCCCGACAGGGTCAGATACGCAGTATTTT
TRBV15	15	-	-	TRBJ1-2	CATSEGPGANYGYTF	TGTGCCACCAGCGAGGGTCCAGGAGCTAACTATGGCTACACCTTC
TRBV10-3	14	-	-	TRBJ2-3	CAIREGLSTDTQYF	TGTGCCATCAGAGAAGGACTTTCCACAGATACGCAGTATTTT
TRBV5-1	15	-	TRBD1	TRBJ2-1	CASTSSGTDYNEQFF	TGCGCCAGCACTAGTTCCGGGACAGATTACAATGAGCAGTTCTTC
TRBV29-1	11	-	-	TRBJ2-1	CSVEKEYEQFF	TGCAGCGTTGAGAAGGAGTATGAGCAGTTCTTC
TRBV7-2	15	once	-	TRBJ2-3	CASSPQGGFTDTQYF	TGTGCCAGCAGCCCTCAGGGGGGATTCACAGATACGCAGTATTTT
TRBV6-5	15	once	TRBD2	TRBJ2-1	CASSSGLAGHNEQFF	TGTGCCAGCAGTAGTGGACTAGCGGGACATAATGAGCAGTTCTTC
TRBV5-1	15	-	TRBD1	TRBJ2-2	CASSVPGQATGELFF	TGCGCCAGCAGCGTTCCGGGACAGGCTACCGGGGAGCTGTTTTTT
TRBV29-1	14	once	-	TRBJ1-1	CSVEGEGVNTEAFF	TGCAGCGTCGAAGGGGAGGGGGTAAACACTGAAGCTTTCTTT
TRBV7-2	14	-	TRBD1	TRBJ2-6	CASQGVAGANVLTF	TGTGCCAGCCAGGGGGTAGCTGGGGCCAACGTCCTGACTTTC
TRBV5-1	17	-	-	TRBJ2-2	CASSLDRAGFDTGELFF	TGCGCCAGCAGCTTGGACAGAGCCGGTTTTGACACCGGGGAGCTGTTTTTT
TRBV6-5	14	few	TRBD2	TRBJ2-7	CASRTPPPGGEQYF	TGTGCCAGCAGAACCCCCCCTCCGGGAGGCGAGCAGTACTTC
TRBV29-1	12	-	-	TRBJ2-7	CSVDRGSGEQYF	TGCAGCGTTGACAGGGGTAGTGGTGAGCAGTACTTC
TRBV27	16	few	-	TRBJ1-1	CASSLRQGRMNTEAFF	TGTGCCAGCAGTTTACGGCAGGGTAGGATGAACACTGAAGCTTTCTTT
TRBV6-5	15	few	TRBD2	TRBJ2-7	CASSPGLAGSYEQYF	TGTGCCAGCAGCCCGGGACTAGCGGGGTCCTACGAGCAGTACTTC
TRBV19	17	-	-	TRBJ2-7	CASSYVGDWPRSHEQYF	TGTGCCAGTAGTTACGTGGGGGACTGGCCGAGATCCCACGAGCAGTACTTC
TRBV7-2	14	once	TRBD2	TRBJ2-5	CASSLGAGEETQYF	TGTGCCAGCAGCTTAGGGGCGGGGGAAGAGACCCAGTACTTC
TRBV5-1	13	-	-	TRBJ1-1	CASSLVSGTEAFF	TGCGCCAGCAGCTTGGTGAGCGGCACTGAAGCTTTCTTT
TRBV25-1	15	-	TRBD2	TRBJ2-7	CASSDPGLAAYEQYF	TGTGCCAGCAGTGATCCGGGACTAGCGGCTTACGAGCAGTACTTC
TRBV6-1	12	-	TRBD1	TRBJ2-1	CASTQRGQGQFF	TGTGCCAGCACCCAGAGGGGACAGGGGCAGTTCTTC
TRBV21-1	14	-	-	TRBJ2-7	CASSKPSSVCEQYF	TGTGCCAGCAGTAAACCCTCCTCGGTGTGCGAGCAGTACTTC
TRBV11-3	15	-	-	TRBJ1-2	CASSRRIEQGSGYTF	TGTGCCAGCAGCCGCCGGATAGAACAGGGATCCGGCTACACCTTC
TRBV29-1	15	-	-	TRBJ1-1	CSVEGGWGMNTEAFF	TGCAGCGTAGAGGGAGGTTGGGGTATGAACACTGAAGCTTTCTTT
TRBV10-3	15	-	TRBD1	TRBJ2-4	CAISEPGQGMNIQYF	TGTGCCATCAGTGAGCCGGGACAGGGAATGAACATTCAGTACTTC
TRBV10-2	14	-	-	TRBJ1-2	CASSLSWAYYGYTF	TGCGCCAGCAGTTTAAGTTGGGCTTACTATGGCTACACCTTC
TRBV10-3	14	-	TRBD1	TRBJ2-3	CALRGQVSVDTQYF	TGTGCCCTGAGGGGGCAGGTGAGCGTGGATACGCAGTATTTT
TRBV15	21	-	TRBD2	TRBJ2-2	CATSRPDHRLAGGENTGELFF	TGTGCCACCAGCAGGCCCGACCATCGACTAGCGGGAGGGGAGAACACCGGGGAGCTGTTTTTT
TRBV6-6	15	few	-	TRBJ1-2	CASSYSGRSNYGYTF	TGTGCCAGCAGTTACTCGGGCCGATCTAACTATGGCTACACCTTC
TRBV6-5	13	-	TRBD1	TRBJ1-2	CASSSGQGYGYTF	TGTGCCAGCAGCTCTGGACAGGGGTATGGCTACACCTTC
TRBV18	16	-	-	TRBJ2-7	CASSPLDSPSSHEQYF	TGTGCCAGCTCACCCCTTGACTCACCCTCCTCCCACGAGCAGTACTTC
TRBV5-4	16	-	TRBD2	TRBJ2-7	CASSGGVGSRSYEQYF	TGTGCCAGCAGCGGGGGGGTAGGGTCTAGGAGCTACGAGCAGTACTTC
TRBV19	18	-	-	TRBJ1-6	CASSATGPSRTYNSPLHF	TGTGCCAGTAGTGCCACAGGACCCAGCCGTACCTATAATTCACCCCTCCACTTT
TRBV27	12	few	-	TRBJ1-1	CASSPQGNEAFF	TGTGCCAGCAGTCCACAGGGAAATGAAGCTTTCTTT
TRBV2	18	-	-	TRBJ1-2	CASSEAFLRQISNYGYTF	TGTGCCAGCAGTGAAGCTTTTCTCCGACAGATCTCTAACTATGGCTACACCTTC
TRBV29-1	15	few	-	TRBJ2-7	CSVERLLAGSYEQYF	TGCAGCGTTGAAAGGCTTCTAGCCGGATCCTACGAGCAGTACTTC
TRBV6-5	15	-	-	TRBJ1-2	CASSYSGRSNYGYTF	TGTGCCAGCAGTTACTCGGGCCGATCTAACTATGGCTACACCTTC
TRBV18	13	-	-	TRBJ1-4	CASSASGSEKLFF	TGTGCCAGCTCCGCTAGTGGGAGTGAAAAACTGTTTTTT
TRBV2	15	-	TRBD2	TRBJ2-3	CASSDRSSGSFAQYF	TGTGCCAGCAGTGACCGTAGTAGCGGGAGTTTCGCGCAGTATTTT
TRBV10-3	15	-	TRBD2	TRBJ2-7	CAISELAGDLNEQYF	TGTGCCATCAGTGAGCTAGCGGGAGACCTAAACGAGCAGTACTTC